This passage covers 30 T cell receptor beta chains from one sample sequenced in a study of blood T cell repertoires in COVID-19. Generated by immunoSEQ multiplex PCR, the TCRdb table keeps only in-frame clones and is missing some. The data hold hundreds of thousands of clones, with more than 85% observed a single time. Sequencing was done on a sample of PBMCs or T cells enriched from blood (not recorded which). The receptor source for this set is a middle-aged man who had recovered from COVID-19.

The chain has TRBV19 and TRBJ2-3; 10 bases fit TRBD2. From germline, CDR1 is LNHDA and CDR2 SQIVND (reference sequence). Germline trimming cut 4 bases from V and 0 bases from J; bases unmatched to any gene: 7. There are 17 residues in the CDR3. Here the CDR3 reads CASSTRTSGTSTDTQYF. In nucleotides, the CDR3 is TGTGCCAGTAGTACACGGACTAGCGGAACTAGCACAGATACGCAGTATTTT.

The CDR3 coding sequence is TGTGCCAGCAGTGAACGACTAAAATTTAGCGGGAGAGACACCGGGGAGCTGTTTTTT. As protein: CASSERLKFSGRDTGELFF. This chain uses TRBV6-4 with TRBJ2-2; 9 positions match TRBD2. The CDR3 totals 19 residues. The germline V gene encodes CDR1 MRHNA and CDR2 SNTAGT. V trimming: 3 bases; J trimming: 3 bases; junction bases outside the gene matches: 14.

The chain is built from TRBV4-1 and TRBJ2-7; tentative D call: TRBD2 (6 bases). In germline, CDR1 is MGHRA, CDR2 YSYEKL. The CDR3 covers 16 residues. The V end was cut by 3 bases, the J end by 7 bases, with 22 bases between. CDR3 region: CASSHPTVQLAREQYF. DNA for the CDR3: TGCGCCAGCAGCCACCCAACTGTACAACTAGCCCGGGAGCAGTACTTC.

The chain carries TRBV7-9 and TRBJ1-4; 8 bases map to TRBD1. CDR1 and CDR2 (germline): SEHNR, FQNEAQ (reference sequence). The ends lost 3 bases at V and 7 bases at J; junction bases unmatched: 10. The CDR3 runs 16 residues. The DNA of the CDR3 is TGTGCCAGCAGCTTCGTCCAGACAGGGGTGACTGAAAAACTGTTTTTT. It codes for CASSFVQTGVTEKLFF.

The rearrangement links TRBV24-1 to TRBJ2-7; maybe TRBD1 (6 bases). The germline V gene encodes CDR1 KGHDR and CDR2 SFDVKD. Deletions cut 6 bases from V and 1 base from J, with 15 bases between. This CDR3 has 15 residues. The CDR3 region is CATSSSGQGSYEQYF. The CDR3 DNA reads as TGTGCCACCAGTTCCTCTGGGCAGGGGTCCTACGAGCAGTACTTC.

J is TRBJ1-5 and V is TRBV19; 7 bases are shared with TRBD1. CDR3 length: 17 amino acids. With 0 bases clipped from V and 2 bases from J, the junction kept 7 bases outside the gene matches. The germline V gene has CDR1 LNHDA and CDR2 SQIVND (reference sequence). CDR3 residues: CASSIDDRASGNQPQHF. The DNA of the CDR3 is TGTGCCAGTAGTATAGATGACAGGGCGAGCGGCAATCAGCCCCAGCATTTT.

V and J are TRBV14 and TRBJ1-1, with 9 nucleotides matching TRBD1. V dropped 4 bases and J dropped 0; count of bases not matched to a gene: 3. The CDR3 covers 15 residues. Germline-derived CDR1 and CDR2 are SGHDN and FVKESK. CDR3 region: CASSPDRGMNTEAFF. DNA for the CDR3: TGTGCCAGCAGCCCGGACAGGGGAATGAACACTGAAGCTTTCTTT.

The chain carries TRBV5-1 and TRBJ1-4, with no clear D. Trimming cost V 1 base and J 6 bases, with 7 bases left between them. The germline V gene has CDR1 SGHRS and CDR2 YFSETQ. This CDR3 is built from 13 residues. Here the CDR3 DNA reads TGCGCCAGCAGCTTGAACCCGGATGAAAAACTGTTTTTT. Translating gives CASSLNPDEKLFF.

The chain combines TRBV3-1 (or the pseudogene TRBV3-2) with TRBJ1-5; TRBD1 agrees at 11 bases. The CDR3 is made up of 15 amino acids. With V trimmed by 4 bases and J by 6 bases, 5 bases remained unmatched. Germline V gene lookup returns CDR1 LGHDT and CDR2 YNNKEL (reference sequence). CDR3 coding DNA: TGTGCCAGCAGCCCGGACAGGGGGCTCGGTCAGCCCCAGCATTTT. Its protein is CASSPDRGLGQPQHF.

This clone appeared a single time. V gene TRBV10-3 combines with J gene TRBJ2-7; the D gene is possibly TRBD2 (6 bases). The CDR3 covers 14 residues. The germline gives CDR1 ENHRY, CDR2 SYGVKD. V shed 11 bases and J shed 6 bases, with 23 bases lying between them. The CDR3 is CASHGAGSSREQYF. For the CDR3, the DNA is TGTGCCTCACACGGGGCGGGAAGTTCGCGCGAGCAGTACTTC.

As regards this clone: Other nucleotide sequences in the sample specify the same CDR3. The rearrangement uses TRBV5-1 and TRBJ2-5; weak D call: TRBD2 (6 bases). Germline-derived CDR1 and CDR2 are SGHRS and YFSETQ. The V and J ends lost 0 bases and 5 bases respectively, with 14 bases between them. This CDR3 has 15 amino acids. In DNA form, the CDR3 reads TGCGCCAGCAGCTTGGGGGATGCCGGAGGGGAGACCCAGTACTTC. Protein: CASSLGDAGGETQYF.

This clone was found once. The chain couples TRBV6-5 to TRBJ2-1; D is uncertain. Trimming stripped 7 bases from V and 5 bases from J, with 9 bases between. Germline V CDR1 and CDR2: MNHEY, SVGAGI. The CDR3 contains 12 residues. CDR3 protein: CASTLNHNEQFF. In DNA form, the CDR3 reads TGTGCCAGCACCCTTAATCACAATGAGCAGTTCTTC.

This chain joins TRBV7-9 and TRBJ1-2; 8 bases map to TRBD1. Germline lookup yields CDR1 SEHNR and CDR2 FQNEAQ (reference sequence). V was pared by 2 bases and J by 2 bases, with 4 bases of the junction left unmatched. This CDR3 contains 15 residues. CDR3 nucleotides: TGTGCCAGCAGCTTACAACAGGGGGAAAACTATGGCTACACCTTC. Translating gives CASSLQQGENYGYTF. Variable domain in full (rest from reference TRBV7-9 and TRBJ1-2): DTGVSQNPRHKITKRGQNVTFRCDPISEHNRLYWYRQTLGQGPEFLTYFQNEAQLEKSRLLSDRFSAERPKGSFSTLEIQRTEQGDSAMYLCASSLQQGENYGYTFGSGTRLTVV.

The chain joins TRBV11-3 to TRBJ2-2; 7 positions agree with TRBD1. The CDR3 loop spans 14 amino acids. The germline CDR1 and CDR2 sequences are SGHNT and YENEEA. Losses at the gene ends were 3 bases for V and 5 bases for J; bases not matched to a gene: 3. CDR3 protein: CASSFQGETGELFF. The DNA for the CDR3 is TGTGCCAGCAGCTTTCAGGGGGAGACCGGGGAGCTGTTTTTT.

This chain links TRBV7-8 with TRBJ1-1; weak D call: TRBD1 (6 bases). Germline V gene lookup returns CDR1 SGHVS and CDR2 FQNEAQ. The CDR3 totals 13 residues. The V and J ends lost 7 bases and 4 bases respectively, with 13 bases between them. The CDR3 loop reads CASNPTGVTEAFF. Here the CDR3 DNA reads TGTGCCAGCAACCCGACAGGTGTCACTGAAGCTTTCTTT.

The chain uses TRBV5-1 and TRBJ2-2; 12 bases align to TRBD2. With 3 bases clipped from V and 5 bases from J, the junction kept 11 bases outside the gene matches. Germline V gives CDR1 SGHRS, CDR2 YFSETQ. This CDR3 spans 18 amino acids. This CDR3 reads CASSSDSRLAGATGELFF. CDR3 nucleotides: TGCGCCAGCAGCTCCGACTCTAGACTAGCGGGGGCTACCGGGGAGCTGTTTTTT.

CDR3 DNA sequence: TGTGCCAGCAGCATGCGGACAGGGATAGAGGGCTACACCTTC. Protein sequence: CASSMRTGIEGYTF. The V and J genes are TRBV9 and TRBJ1-2; TRBD1 aligns across 8 bases. J was trimmed by 8 bases and V by 4 bases; bases with no gene match: 10. CDR1 and CDR2 (germline): SGDLS, YYNGEE. This CDR3 is built from 14 residues.

The J gene is TRBJ1-5, the V gene TRBV12-3 or TRBV12-4; D might be TRBD1 (5 bases). V was pared by 3 bases and J by 7 bases, with 10 bases between. The CDR3 consists of 13 residues. The DNA for the CDR3 is TGTGCCAGCAGTTTGGAGGGGTGGCAGCCCCAGCATTTT. This gives the protein CASSLEGWQPQHF.

The chain has TRBV29-1 and TRBJ2-5; 10 bases are a match to TRBD1. This CDR3 has 15 residues. With V trimmed by 1 base and J by 5 bases, 7 bases remained unmatched. Germline V lookup: CDR1 SQVTM, CDR2 ANQGSEA. The CDR3 coding sequence is TGCAGCGTTGAAGTCCGGGACAGGGGTTGGGAGACCCAGTACTTC. It encodes CSVEVRDRGWETQYF.

V gene TRBV19 combines with J gene TRBJ1-1, with D perhaps TRBD1 (6 bases). The germline gives CDR1 LNHDA, CDR2 SQIVND (reference sequence). The CDR3 has 13 residues. V dropped 2 bases and J dropped 7 bases, with 11 bases sitting between them. CDR3 region: CASSIPGGLEAFF. CDR3 coding DNA: TGTGCCAGTAGTATACCCGGGGGGCTTGAAGCTTTCTTT.

The chain combines TRBV7-2 with TRBJ2-1; 12 positions match TRBD2. CDR1 and CDR2 from the germline V gene are SGHTA and FQGNSA. The CDR3 contains 16 residues. J lost 7 bases, V lost 1 base, and 5 bases had no gene match. CDR3 nucleotides: TGTGCCAGCAGCTTAGAACTAGCGGGAGGCGAAAATGAGCAGTTCTTC. Protein product: CASSLELAGGENEQFF.

The V call is TRBV27, the J call TRBJ2-2; 10 positions agree with TRBD2. The CDR3 covers 15 residues. Trimming took 5 bases from V and 6 from J; bases not matched to a gene: 6. Germline-derived CDR1 and CDR2 are MNHEY and SMNVEV (reference sequence). In nucleotides, the CDR3 is TGTGCCAGCAGTCACGGGACTAGCGTGGCCGGGGAGCTGTTTTTT. Translated: CASSHGTSVAGELFF.

The rearrangement joins TRBV21-1 to TRBJ2-1; TRBD1 is the table's D call, not checked against the DNA. TRBV21-1 is classified as a pseudogene. This CDR3 spans 13 amino acids. This CDR3 is CASRDRGSNEQFF. DNA for the CDR3: TGTGCCAGCCGGGACAGGGGGTCCAATGAGCAGTTCTTC.

The chain uses TRBV5-1 and TRBJ2-1, with 11 positions matching TRBD2. Germline-derived CDR1 and CDR2 are SGHRS and YFSETQ. J was trimmed by 5 bases and V by 2 bases; bases with no gene match: 3. This CDR3 has 15 amino acids. In nucleotides, the CDR3 is TGCGCCAGCAGCTTTCTAGCGGGGGGAAACAATGAGCAGTTCTTC. This sequence encodes CASSFLAGGNNEQFF. Full variable domain (remainder filled in from reference TRBV5-1 and TRBJ2-1): KAGVTQTPRYLIKTRGQQVTLSCSPISGHRSVSWYQQTPGQGLQFLFEYFSETQRNKGNFPGRFSGRQFSNSRSEMNVSTLELGDSALYLCASSFLAGGNNEQFFGPGTRLTVL.

The chain has TRBV29-1 and TRBJ2-1; 9 nucleotides match TRBD1. This CDR3 region has 20 residues. CDR1 and CDR2 from the germline V gene are SQVTM and ANQGSEA. Trimming took 3 bases from V and 0 from J; bases not matched to a gene: 18. Here the CDR3 reads CSVEGIMGQGDYSSYNEQFF. CDR3 nucleotides: TGCAGCGTTGAGGGAATAATGGGACAGGGAGACTATAGCTCCTACAATGAGCAGTTCTTC.

The chain employs TRBV9 and TRBJ1-5, with D tentatively TRBD1 (6 bases). With 3 bases removed from V and 4 bases from J, the gap between germline ends came to 8 bases. This CDR3 has 13 amino acids. Germline CDR1 is SGDLS and CDR2 is YYNGEE. The CDR3 coding sequence is TGTGCCAGCAGCGCGGACAGAAATCAGCCCCAGCATTTT. Translation gives CASSADRNQPQHF.

The chain links TRBV19 to TRBJ2-5; D may be TRBD2 (7 bases). V lost 10 bases to trimming and J lost 1 base, with 22 bases between them. The CDR3 runs 16 residues. Germline V lookup: CDR1 LNHDA, CDR2 SQIVND (reference sequence). CDR3 region: CANTRGGLAAQETQYF. CDR3 coding DNA: TGTGCCAACACGAGGGGGGGGCTAGCGGCCCAAGAGACCCAGTACTTC.

The rearrangement joins TRBV9 to TRBJ1-2; 11 bases align to TRBD1. Unmatched junction bases numbered 10, after V lost 0 bases and J lost 3 bases. This CDR3 has 18 amino acids. Germline V gene sequence: CDR1 SGDLS, CDR2 YYNGEE. CDR3 protein: CASSVVADRGPGDYGYTF. DNA of the CDR3: TGTGCCAGCAGCGTAGTCGCGGACAGGGGGCCAGGGGACTATGGCTACACCTTC. Complete variable domain (other parts from reference TRBV9 and TRBJ1-2): DSGVTQTPKHLITATGQRVTLRCSPRSGDLSVYWYQQSLDQGLQFLIQYYNGEERAKGNILERFSAQQFPDLHSELNLSSLELGDSALYFCASSVVADRGPGDYGYTFGSGTRLTVV.

The chain links TRBV7-8 to TRBJ2-7; TRBD2 matches 8 bases. In germline, CDR1 is SGHVS, CDR2 FQNEAQ. Trimming removed 8 bases from V and 4 bases from J; junction bases left unmatched: 13. This CDR3 comprises 15 residues. CDR3 protein: CASRKAGGITYEQYF. CDR3 in DNA: TGTGCCAGCCGCAAGGCGGGGGGCATTACATACGAGCAGTACTTC.

V usage is TRBV19 and J usage is TRBJ1-5; weak D call: TRBD1 (6 bases). V lost 5 bases, J lost 5 bases, and 19 bases lay in between. Germline V CDR1 and CDR2: LNHDA, SQIVND (reference sequence). There are 16 residues in the CDR3. The DNA for the CDR3 is TGTGCCAGTAGTGCGCACCCGTCGACAGGCGATCAGCCCCAGCATTTT. Amino acid sequence: CASSAHPSTGDQPQHF.